These T cell receptor beta chains were read from a single sample in a study of T cells in placental villitis. TCRdb keeps only in-frame clones here, not all; method: immunoSEQ multiplex PCR. The sample carries over 2,500 clones, 75% to 80% recorded once. Input material: placental tissue containing maternal and fetal cells. The receptors were gathered from a human patient with infectious villitis; the placental T cells may come from both mother and fetus. CDR3s include the opening cysteine and the closing phenylalanine or tryptophan. The D gene is left open where the match is weak. Size tells how often a clone was seen (once, few, many) or the class of an expanded clone, and some rows leave it out.

CDR3 DNA	CDR3 protein	V gene	J gene	clone size	D gene
TGCGCCAGCCGACCCCGGGACATCTATAATTCACCCCTCCACTTT	CASRPRDIYNSPLHF	TRBV5-1	TRBJ1-6	NA	NA
TGTGCCAGCAGTATCAGCGGGGGGGCGGGTTACGAGCAGTACTTC	CASSISGGAGYEQYF	TRBV27	TRBJ2-7	NA	TRBD2
TGTGCCAGCAGCTACCTCGGGGGGACCACAGATACGCAGTATTTT	CASSYLGGTTDTQYF	TRBV9	TRBJ2-3	NA	TRBD2
TGTGCCAGCAGCCAAGATTTCAGCAACACCGGGGAGCTGTTTTTT	CASSQDFSNTGELFF	TRBV3-1/TRBV3-2	TRBJ2-2	NA	NA
TGTGCCATCGGGACAGGGGGCGAAAAACTGTTTTTT	CAIGTGGEKLFF	TRBV6-6	TRBJ1-4	few	TRBD1
TGCGCCAGCAGCCTGGAGGATGTCCAGAGGCCCGGTGAAAAACTGTTTTTT	CASSLEDVQRPGEKLFF	TRBV5-1	TRBJ1-4	NA	NA
TGTGCCAGCAGCTCGCCCGGGACAGGGTACGAGCAGTACTTC	CASSSPGTGYEQYF	TRBV7-8	TRBJ2-7	NA	TRBD1
TGCGCCAGCAGCGCCCAGACAGGGAGTAACTATGGCTACACCTTC	CASSAQTGSNYGYTF	TRBV5-1	TRBJ1-2	NA	TRBD1
TGTGCCAGCAGCCACCGGGACAGGGGCTATAATTCACCCCTCCACTTT	CASSHRDRGYNSPLHF	TRBV7-3	TRBJ1-6	few	TRBD1
TGTGCCAGCAGTGAAAAGGGTGGCGGGGGATCCTACGAGCAGTACTTC	CASSEKGGGGSYEQYF	TRBV6-1	TRBJ2-7	NA	TRBD2
TGCAGCGTTGACACCTGGGCGGCTACACGGGACTATGGCTACACCTTC	CSVDTWAATRDYGYTF	TRBV29-1	TRBJ1-2	once	NA
TGTGCCTGGAGTGATAATTCACCCCTCCACTTT	CAWSDNSPLHF	TRBV30	TRBJ1-6	NA	NA
TGTGCCAGCAGCCCTTCTTCGGGCACTGAAGCTTTCTTT	CASSPSSGTEAFF	TRBV5-6	TRBJ1-1	NA	NA
TGTGCCAGCAGTGAAGCGGCAGTTGGAATCTACGAGCAGTACTTC	CASSEAAVGIYEQYF	TRBV6-1	TRBJ2-7	NA	NA
TGTGCCAGCTCACCACCCTCGGGGGGGAACTATGAGCAGTTCTTC	CASSPPSGGNYEQFF	TRBV18	TRBJ2-1	NA	TRBD2
TGTGCCAGCAGCAGGGTTGGGGAGACCCAGTACTTC	CASSRVGETQYF	TRBV9	TRBJ2-5	once	NA
TGTGCCAGCTCACCAGGACAGGCCTCCTTCGGGTACGAGCAGTACTTC	CASSPGQASFGYEQYF	TRBV18	TRBJ2-7	NA	TRBD1
TGTGCCAGCAGGAGCAGCTACGAGCAGTACTTC	CASRSSYEQYF	TRBV2	TRBJ2-7	NA	NA
TGTGCCAGCAGCTTACCCTTCGGGGAGGCTGGGGCCAACGTCCTGACTTTC	CASSLPFGEAGANVLTF	TRBV7-9	TRBJ2-6	NA	NA
TGTGCCAGCAGCCGACCGGGACTAGCGGGGTTCTTCGGCACCGGGGAGCTGTTTTTT	CASSRPGLAGFFGTGELFF	TRBV4-2	TRBJ2-2	NA	TRBD2
TGTGCCAGCAGCCGCGGGTACTCCTACAATGAGCAGTTCTTC	CASSRGYSYNEQFF	TRBV5-4	TRBJ2-1	NA	NA
TGTGCCAGCAGTGAAACTAGCGGGGGCACAGATACGCAGTATTTT	CASSETSGGTDTQYF	TRBV6-4	TRBJ2-3	NA	TRBD2
TGTGCCAGTAGTATAGATAGGGAGGGGCTCTCGTTTTATGAGCAGTTCTTC	CASSIDREGLSFYEQFF	TRBV19	TRBJ2-1	NA	TRBD2
TGTGCCAGCAGCTTAACAGGGCTCGAGACCCAGTACTTC	CASSLTGLETQYF	TRBV7-3	TRBJ2-5	NA	NA
TGTGCCACCAGCAGAGATAGGCCGGAGGCCCCTGAAGCTTTCTTT	CATSRDRPEAPEAFF	TRBV15	TRBJ1-1	once	NA
TGTGCCAGCAGCATTGCCTGGGGGGGAAGCTACACCTTC	CASSIAWGGSYTF	TRBV7-9	TRBJ1-2	NA	NA
TGCAGCGTTGGCGCCGACAATGAGCAGTTCTTC	CSVGADNEQFF	TRBV29-1	TRBJ2-1	NA	NA
TGTGCCAGCAGCGAAATGACTAGCTCCACAGATACGCAGTATTTT	CASSEMTSSTDTQYF	TRBV2	TRBJ2-3	NA	TRBD2
TGTGCCAGCAGTGAAGCGGGCCCCGAGGCGCCCAATGAGCAGTTCTTC	CASSEAGPEAPNEQFF	TRBV6-1	TRBJ2-1	NA	NA
TGTGCCAGCAGCTTAGAAGTAGAGGGGGCAGCTGGGGCCAACGTCCTGACTTTC	CASSLEVEGAAGANVLTF	TRBV7-6	TRBJ2-6	NA	TRBD1
TGTGCCAGCTCACCACGGGACAGGGGGCGCTACGAGCAGTACTTC	CASSPRDRGRYEQYF	TRBV18	TRBJ2-7	NA	TRBD1
TGTGCCAGCAGCCGAGGGGGCGCGGAAGAAAAACTGTTTTTT	CASSRGGAEEKLFF	TRBV5-4	TRBJ1-4	NA	TRBD1
TGCGCCAGCAGCTTGTCGGCACTACGACGGGACACTGAAGCTTTCTTT	CASSLSALRRDTEAFF	TRBV5-1	TRBJ1-1	NA	NA
TGTGCCTGGAGTTCAATTACTAGCGGGGGGGGCTACCACAATGAGCAGTTCTTC	CAWSSITSGGGYHNEQFF	TRBV30	TRBJ2-1	NA	TRBD2
TGTGCCAGCAGCTGGGGTTTGCTTACGCAGTATTTT	CASSWGLLTQYF	TRBV11-2	TRBJ2-3	NA	NA
TGTGCCAGCAGTTACAGCAAACTAGTACTCCTAGATACGCAGTATTTT	CASSYSKLVLLDTQYF	TRBV6-2/TRBV6-3	TRBJ2-3	NA	NA